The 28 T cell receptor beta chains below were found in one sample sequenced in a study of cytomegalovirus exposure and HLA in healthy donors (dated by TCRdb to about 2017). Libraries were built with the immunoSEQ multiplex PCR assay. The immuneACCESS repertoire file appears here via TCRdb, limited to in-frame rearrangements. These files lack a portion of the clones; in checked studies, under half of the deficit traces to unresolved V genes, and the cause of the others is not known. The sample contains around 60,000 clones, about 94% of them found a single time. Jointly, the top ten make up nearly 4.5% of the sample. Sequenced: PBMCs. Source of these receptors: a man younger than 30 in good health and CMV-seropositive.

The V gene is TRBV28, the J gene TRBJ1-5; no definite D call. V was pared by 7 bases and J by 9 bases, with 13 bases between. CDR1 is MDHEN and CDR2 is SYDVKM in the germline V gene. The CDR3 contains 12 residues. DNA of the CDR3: TGTGCCAGCACGCCGCTGACGGGGCCCCAGCATTTT. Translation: CASTPLTGPQHF.

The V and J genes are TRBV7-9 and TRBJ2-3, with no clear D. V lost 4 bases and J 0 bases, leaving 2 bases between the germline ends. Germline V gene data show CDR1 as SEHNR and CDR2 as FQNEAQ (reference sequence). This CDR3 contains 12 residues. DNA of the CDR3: TGTGCCAGCAGCTCGAGCACAGATACGCAGTATTTT. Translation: CASSSSTDTQYF.

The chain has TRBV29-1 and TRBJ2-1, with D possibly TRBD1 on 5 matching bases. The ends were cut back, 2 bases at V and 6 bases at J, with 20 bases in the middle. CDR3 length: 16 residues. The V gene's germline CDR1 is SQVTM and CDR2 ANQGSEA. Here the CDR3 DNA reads TGCAGCGTTGAACCAAGACAGCCAAAGGGCTCCAATGAGCAGTTCTTC. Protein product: CSVEPRQPKGSNEQFF.

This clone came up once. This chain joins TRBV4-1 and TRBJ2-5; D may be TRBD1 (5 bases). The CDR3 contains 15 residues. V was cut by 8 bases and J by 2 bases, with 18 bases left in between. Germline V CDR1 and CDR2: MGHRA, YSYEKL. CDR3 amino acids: CASGHPKEPQETQYF. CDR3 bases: TGCGCCAGCGGACACCCGAAGGAGCCTCAAGAGACCCAGTACTTC.

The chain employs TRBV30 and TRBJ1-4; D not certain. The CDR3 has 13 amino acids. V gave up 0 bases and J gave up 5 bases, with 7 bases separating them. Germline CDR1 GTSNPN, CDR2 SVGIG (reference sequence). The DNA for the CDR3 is TGTGCCTGGAGTGTATCTGAGAATGAAAAACTGTTTTTT. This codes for CAWSVSENEKLFF.

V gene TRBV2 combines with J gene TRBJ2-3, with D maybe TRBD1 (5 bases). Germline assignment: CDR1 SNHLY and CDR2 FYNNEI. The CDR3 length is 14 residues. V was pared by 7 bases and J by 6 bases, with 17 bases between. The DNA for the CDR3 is TGTGCCAGCAACCCGGACACCACGAGGGATACGCAGTATTTT. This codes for CASNPDTTRDTQYF.

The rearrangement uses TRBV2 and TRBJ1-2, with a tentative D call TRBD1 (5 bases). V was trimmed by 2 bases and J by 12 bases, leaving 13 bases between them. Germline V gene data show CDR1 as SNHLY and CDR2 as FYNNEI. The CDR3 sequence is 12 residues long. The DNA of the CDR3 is TGTGCCAGCAGTGAATCCGGGGGGTCTGACACCTTC. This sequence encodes CASSESGGSDTF.

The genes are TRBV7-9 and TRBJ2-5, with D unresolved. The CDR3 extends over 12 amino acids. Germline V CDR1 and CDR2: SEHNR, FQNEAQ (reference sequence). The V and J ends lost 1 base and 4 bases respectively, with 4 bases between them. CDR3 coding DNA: TGTGCCAGCAGCTTAGAAGCAGAGACCCAGTACTTC. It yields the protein CASSLEAETQYF.

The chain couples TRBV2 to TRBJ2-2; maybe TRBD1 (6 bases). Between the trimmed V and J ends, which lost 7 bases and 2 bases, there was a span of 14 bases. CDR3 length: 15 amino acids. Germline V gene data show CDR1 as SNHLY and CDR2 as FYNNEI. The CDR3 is CASNLQGRNTGELFF. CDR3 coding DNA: TGTGCCAGCAATTTGCAGGGGCGAAACACCGGGGAGCTGTTTTTT.

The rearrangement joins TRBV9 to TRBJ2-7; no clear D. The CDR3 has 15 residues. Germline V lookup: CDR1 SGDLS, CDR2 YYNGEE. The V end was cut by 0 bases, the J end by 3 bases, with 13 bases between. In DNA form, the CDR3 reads TGTGCCAGCAGCGTAGGACGAGGAGTAGGCTACGAGCAGTACTTC. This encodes CASSVGRGVGYEQYF.

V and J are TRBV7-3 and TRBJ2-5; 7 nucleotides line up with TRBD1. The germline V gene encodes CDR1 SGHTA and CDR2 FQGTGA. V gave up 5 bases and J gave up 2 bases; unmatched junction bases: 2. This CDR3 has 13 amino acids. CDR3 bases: TGTGCCAGCAGCCTGGGACAGCAAGAGACCCAGTACTTC. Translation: CASSLGQQETQYF.

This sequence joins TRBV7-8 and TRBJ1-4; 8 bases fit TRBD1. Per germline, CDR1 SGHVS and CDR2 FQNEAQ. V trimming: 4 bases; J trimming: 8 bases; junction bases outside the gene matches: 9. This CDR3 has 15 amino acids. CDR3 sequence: CASSSDGQGFEKLFF. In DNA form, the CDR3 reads TGTGCCAGCAGCTCGGATGGACAGGGTTTCGAAAAACTGTTTTTT.

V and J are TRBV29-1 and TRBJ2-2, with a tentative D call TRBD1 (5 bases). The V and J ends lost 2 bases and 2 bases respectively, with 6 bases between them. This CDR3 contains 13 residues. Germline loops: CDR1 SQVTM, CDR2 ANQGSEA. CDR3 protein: CSVEQGNTGELFF. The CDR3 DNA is TGCAGCGTTGAACAGGGTAACACCGGGGAGCTGTTTTTT.

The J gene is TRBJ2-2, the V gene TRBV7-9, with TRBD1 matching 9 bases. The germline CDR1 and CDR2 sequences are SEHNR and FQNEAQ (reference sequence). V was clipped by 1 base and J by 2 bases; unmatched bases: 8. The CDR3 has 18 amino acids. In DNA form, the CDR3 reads TGTGCCAGCAGCTTAGGCGGTTGGGGACAGGGAAACACCGGGGAGCTGTTTTTT. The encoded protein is CASSLGGWGQGNTGELFF. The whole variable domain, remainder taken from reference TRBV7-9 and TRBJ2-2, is DTGVSQNPRHKITKRGQNVTFRCDPISEHNRLYWYRQTLGQGPEFLTYFQNEAQLEKSRLLSDRFSAERPKGSFSTLEIQRTEQGDSAMYLCASSLGGWGQGNTGELFFGEGSRLTVL.

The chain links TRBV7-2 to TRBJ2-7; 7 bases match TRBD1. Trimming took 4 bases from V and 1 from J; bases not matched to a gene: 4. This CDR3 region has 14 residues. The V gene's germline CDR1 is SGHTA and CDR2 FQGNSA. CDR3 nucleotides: TGTGCCAGCAGCTCGAGACAGGGATCCTACGAGCAGTACTTC. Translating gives CASSSRQGSYEQYF.

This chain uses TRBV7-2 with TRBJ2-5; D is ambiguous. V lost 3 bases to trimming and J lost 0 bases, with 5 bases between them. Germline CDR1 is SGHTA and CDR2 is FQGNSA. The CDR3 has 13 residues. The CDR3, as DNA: TGTGCCAGCAGCTTCTTGTACCAAGAGACCCAGTACTTC. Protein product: CASSFLYQETQYF. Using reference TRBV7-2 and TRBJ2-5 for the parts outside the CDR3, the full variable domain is GAGVSQSPSNKVTEKGKDVELRCDPISGHTALYWYRQSLGQGLEFLIYFQGNSAPDKSGLPSDRFSAERTGGSVSTLTIQRTQQEDSAVYLCASSFLYQETQYFGPGTRLLVL.

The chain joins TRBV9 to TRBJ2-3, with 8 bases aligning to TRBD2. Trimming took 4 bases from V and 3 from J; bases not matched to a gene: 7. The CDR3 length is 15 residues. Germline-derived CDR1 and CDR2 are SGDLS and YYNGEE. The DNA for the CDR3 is TGTGCCAGCAGCATAACCGGGACTAGGACAGATACGCAGTATTTT. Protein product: CASSITGTRTDTQYF.

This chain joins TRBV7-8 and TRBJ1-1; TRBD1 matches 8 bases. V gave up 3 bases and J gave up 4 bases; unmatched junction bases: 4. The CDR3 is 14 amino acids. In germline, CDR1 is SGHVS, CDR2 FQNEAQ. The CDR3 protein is CASSFQGAGTEAFF. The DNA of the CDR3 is TGTGCCAGCAGCTTCCAGGGGGCGGGCACTGAAGCTTTCTTT.

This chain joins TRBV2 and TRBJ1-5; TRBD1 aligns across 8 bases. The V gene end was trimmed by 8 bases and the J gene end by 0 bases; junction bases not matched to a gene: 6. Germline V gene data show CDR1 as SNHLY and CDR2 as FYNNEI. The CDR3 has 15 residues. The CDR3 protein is CASGDRIYSNQPQHF. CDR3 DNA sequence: TGTGCCAGCGGGGACAGGATTTATAGCAATCAGCCCCAGCATTTT.

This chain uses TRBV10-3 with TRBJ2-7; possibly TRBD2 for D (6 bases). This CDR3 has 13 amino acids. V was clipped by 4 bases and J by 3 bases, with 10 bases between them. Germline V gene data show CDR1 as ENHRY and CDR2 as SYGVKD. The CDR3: CAISVEEGYEQYF. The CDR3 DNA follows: TGTGCCATCAGTGTCGAGGAGGGCTACGAGCAGTACTTC.

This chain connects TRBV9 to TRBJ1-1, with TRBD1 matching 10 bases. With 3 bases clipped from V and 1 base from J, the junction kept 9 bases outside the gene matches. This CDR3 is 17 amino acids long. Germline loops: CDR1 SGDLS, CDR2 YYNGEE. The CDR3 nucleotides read TGTGCCAGCAGCGCCAGACAGGGGGCCGGAGGGAACACTGAAGCTTTCTTT. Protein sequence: CASSARQGAGGNTEAFF.

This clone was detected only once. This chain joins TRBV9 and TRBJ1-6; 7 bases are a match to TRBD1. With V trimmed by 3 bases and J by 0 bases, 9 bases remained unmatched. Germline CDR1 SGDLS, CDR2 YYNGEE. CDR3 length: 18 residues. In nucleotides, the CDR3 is TGTGCCAGCAGCGGGCGGGACAGTCCATCCTCCTATAATTCACCCCTCCACTTT. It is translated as CASSGRDSPSSYNSPLHF.

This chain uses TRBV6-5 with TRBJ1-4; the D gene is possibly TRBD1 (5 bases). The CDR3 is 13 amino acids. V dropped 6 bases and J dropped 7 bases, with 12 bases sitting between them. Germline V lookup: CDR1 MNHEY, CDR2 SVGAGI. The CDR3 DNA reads TGTGCCAGCAGCCCTCAGGGTTCTGAAAAACTGTTTTTT. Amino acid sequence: CASSPQGSEKLFF.

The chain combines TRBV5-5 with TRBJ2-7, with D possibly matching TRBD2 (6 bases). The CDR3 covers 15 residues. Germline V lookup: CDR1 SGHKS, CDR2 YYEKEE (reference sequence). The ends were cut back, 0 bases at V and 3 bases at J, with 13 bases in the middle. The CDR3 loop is CASSLAPGTGYEQYF. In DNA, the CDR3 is TGTGCCAGCAGCTTGGCGCCAGGGACTGGCTACGAGCAGTACTTC.

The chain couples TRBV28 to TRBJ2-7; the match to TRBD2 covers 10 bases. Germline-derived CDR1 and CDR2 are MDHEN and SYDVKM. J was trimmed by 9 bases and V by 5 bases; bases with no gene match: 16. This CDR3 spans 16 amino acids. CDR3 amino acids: CASSLPPESGRAGQYF. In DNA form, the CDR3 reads TGTGCCAGCAGTCTCCCCCCGGAAAGCGGGAGGGCCGGGCAGTACTTC.

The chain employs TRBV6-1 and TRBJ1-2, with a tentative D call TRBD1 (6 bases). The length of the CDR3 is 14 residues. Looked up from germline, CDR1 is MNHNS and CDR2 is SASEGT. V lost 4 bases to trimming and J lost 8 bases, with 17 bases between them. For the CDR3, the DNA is TGTGCCAGCAGTGGGGTACAGGGTGTGCGCGGCTACACCTTC. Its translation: CASSGVQGVRGYTF.

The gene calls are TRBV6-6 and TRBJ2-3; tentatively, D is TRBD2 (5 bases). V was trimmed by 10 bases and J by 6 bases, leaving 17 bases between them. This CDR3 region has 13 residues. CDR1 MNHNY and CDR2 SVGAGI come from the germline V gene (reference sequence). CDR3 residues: CATSGGVLDTQYF. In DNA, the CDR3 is TGTGCCACGTCCGGAGGTGTTCTCGATACGCAGTATTTT.

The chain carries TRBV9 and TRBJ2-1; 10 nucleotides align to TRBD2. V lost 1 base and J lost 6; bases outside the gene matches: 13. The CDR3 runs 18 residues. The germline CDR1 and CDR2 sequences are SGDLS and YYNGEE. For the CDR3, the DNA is TGTGCCAGCAGCGTATATGGGGGTCTAGCGGGAGTAGGCAATGAGCAGTTCTTC. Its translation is CASSVYGGLAGVGNEQFF.